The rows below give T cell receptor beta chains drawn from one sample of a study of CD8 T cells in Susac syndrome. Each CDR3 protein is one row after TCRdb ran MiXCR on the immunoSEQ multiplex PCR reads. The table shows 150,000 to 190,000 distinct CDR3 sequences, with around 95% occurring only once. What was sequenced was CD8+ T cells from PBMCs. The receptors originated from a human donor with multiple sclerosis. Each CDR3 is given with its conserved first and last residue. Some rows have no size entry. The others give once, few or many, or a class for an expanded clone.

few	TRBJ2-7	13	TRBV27	CASSLSAAYEQYF
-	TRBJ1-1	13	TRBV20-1	CSASIERNTEAFF
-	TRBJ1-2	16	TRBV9	CASSLGTAAGGNGYTF
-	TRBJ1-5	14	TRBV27	CASSPIGGIQPQHF
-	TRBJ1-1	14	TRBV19	CASSVGGPNTEAFF
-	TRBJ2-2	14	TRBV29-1	CSVDEGVNTGELFF
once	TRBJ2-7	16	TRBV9	CASSVEPSGASYEQYF
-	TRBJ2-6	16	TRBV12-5	CASGPTGGPGANVLTF
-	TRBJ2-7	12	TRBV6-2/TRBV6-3	CAAGGRTYEQYF
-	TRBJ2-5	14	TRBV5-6	CASSSDRVFLVQYF
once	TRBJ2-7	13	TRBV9	CASGGGQGNEQYF
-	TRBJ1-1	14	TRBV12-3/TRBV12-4	CASSLSPPSAEAFF
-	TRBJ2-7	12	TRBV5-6	CASSWPSGEQYF
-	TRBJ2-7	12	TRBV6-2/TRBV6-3	CASSSGDDEQYF
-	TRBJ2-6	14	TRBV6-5	CASSYGSGANVLTF
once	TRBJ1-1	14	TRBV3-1	CASSQESRVTEAFF
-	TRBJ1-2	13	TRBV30	CAWWTGGGYGYTF
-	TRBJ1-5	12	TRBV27	CASSSGVQPQHF
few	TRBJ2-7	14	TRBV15	CATSRVTSPREQYF
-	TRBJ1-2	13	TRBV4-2	CASSQDRGDGYTF
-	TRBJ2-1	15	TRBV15	CATSGSSGGAGEQFF
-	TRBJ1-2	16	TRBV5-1	CASSLWSDSGNYGYTF
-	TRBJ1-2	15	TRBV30	CAWNGPHVPGDGYTF
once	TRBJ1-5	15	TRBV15	CATSRDRGHNQPQHF
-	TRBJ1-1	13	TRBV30	CASTVGGHTEAFF
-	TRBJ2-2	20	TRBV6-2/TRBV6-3	CASSHGFFRVGPFNTGELFF
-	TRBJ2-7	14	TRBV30	CACRPGQGSYEQYF
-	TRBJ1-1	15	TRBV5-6	CASSLSGGLNTEAFF
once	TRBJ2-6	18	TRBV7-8	CASSPGQSPSSGANVLTF
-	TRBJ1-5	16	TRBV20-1	CSARDLGGYSNQPQHF
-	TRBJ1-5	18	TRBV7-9	CASSPQEGTGDSNQPQHF
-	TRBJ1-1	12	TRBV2	CASPPGPDRAFF
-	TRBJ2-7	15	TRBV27	CASSPSPGQTNEQYF